These 18 T cell receptor beta chains were sequenced from one sample in a study of post-analysis software for immune sequencing data. Study conclusions and caveats: With TRBV5-6, TRBV5-1 and TRBV20-1 included, about five TRBV segments were more frequent in patients than in controls.

These receptors lack a known antigen. Tagging with unique molecular identifiers was a feature of the TCR beta cDNA libraries. TCRdb itself ran the PCR reads through MiXCR, one entry per CDR3 protein. Of over 300,000 distinct CDR3 sequences in the sample, roughly 30% were seen once. Sequences were obtained from blood. Source of these receptors: a girl aged 5-17 years with multiple sclerosis.

There are a few counts of this clonotype. The chain combines TRBV7-3 with TRBJ2-3; 7 positions match TRBD2. The CDR3 totals 13 residues. CDR1 SGHTA and CDR2 FQGTGA come from the germline V gene. V was pared by 4 bases and J by 6 bases, with 4 bases of the junction left unmatched. The CDR3 sequence is CASSSGGSDTQYF. CDR3 DNA: TGTGCCAGCAGCTCGGGGGGATCGGATACGCAGTATTTT.

This clonotype was detected only a few times. The chain joins TRBV3-1 to TRBJ2-1, with 8 nucleotides matching TRBD1. Per the germline V gene, CDR1 is LGHDT and CDR2 is YNNKEL (reference sequence). The V and J ends lost 6 bases and 8 bases, in that order; junction bases with no gene match: 9. The CDR3 contains 14 residues. The CDR3 protein is CASRPTGVGDEQFF. Here the CDR3 DNA reads TGTGCCAGCAGGCCGACAGGGGTAGGCGATGAGCAGTTCTTC.

The chain employs TRBV28 and TRBJ1-1; D unclear. The CDR3 runs to 14 residues. The germline V gene has CDR1 MDHEN and CDR2 SYDVKM. V lost 2 bases and J lost 4, with 11 bases in between. CDR3: CASSLASVGTEAFF. CDR3 bases: TGTGCCAGCAGTTTAGCGTCGGTCGGCACTGAAGCTTTCTTT.

J is TRBJ2-5 and V is TRBV20-1; possibly TRBD1 or TRBD2 for D (5 bases each). Trimming stripped 1 base from V and 5 bases from J, with 29 bases between. The CDR3 covers 19 residues. Germline-derived CDR1 and CDR2 are DFQATT and SNEGSKA (reference sequence). The CDR3 protein is CSARGGMDPRSPFHETQYF. CDR3 DNA sequence: TGCAGTGCTAGAGGGGGGATGGACCCCCGAAGTCCATTCCATGAGACCCAGTACTTC.

This rearrangement joins TRBV5-1 to TRBJ2-5, with a weak D call TRBD2 (6 bases). The CDR3 has 16 residues. V lost 0 bases and J lost 0, with 12 bases in between. Germline V gives CDR1 SGHRS, CDR2 YFSETQ. The CDR3: CASSLELAPYQETQYF. The CDR3 bases are TGCGCCAGCAGCTTGGAGCTAGCGCCTTACCAAGAGACCCAGTACTTC.

The V and J genes are TRBV7-3 and TRBJ2-2, with 9 positions matching TRBD1. Germline V lookup: CDR1 SGHTA, CDR2 FQGTGA. V lost 5 bases and J lost 4; bases outside the gene matches: 5. This CDR3 is built from 15 residues. This CDR3 is CASSLGQGFTGELFF. In DNA, the CDR3 is TGTGCCAGCAGCCTCGGACAGGGGTTCACCGGGGAGCTGTTTTTT.

This clonotype came up a few times. The rearrangement links TRBV4-3 to TRBJ1-2, with TRBD1 as a possible D gene (5 bases). This CDR3 has 13 residues. V was cut by 1 base and J by 8 bases, with 11 bases left in between. In germline, CDR1 is LGHNA, CDR2 YSLEER. The CDR3 DNA reads TGCGCCAGCAGCCAAGGAGCGGGGCGAGGCTACACCTTC. Translation: CASSQGAGRGYTF.

Remarks on this clonotype: One end of the junction varies from germline; a read error may be responsible. The chain carries TRBV7-8 and TRBJ2-5; D perhaps matches TRBD1 (6 bases). Germline V gene sequence: CDR1 SGHVS, CDR2 FQNEAQ. CDR3 length: 17 residues. The CDR3 loop reads CASSLAHGQSPKRAQYF. The CDR3 DNA reads TGTGCCAGCAGTTTAGCCCATGGACAGTCTCCCAAGAGGGCCCAGTACTTC.

J is TRBJ1-2 and V is TRBV29-1; a weak D match, TRBD1 (5 bases). The length of the CDR3 is 13 residues. CDR1 and CDR2 (germline): SQVTM, ANQGSEA. V was cut by 7 bases and J by 0 bases, with 12 bases left in between. The CDR3 region is CSADDRTNYGYTF. In nucleotides, the CDR3 is TGCAGCGCTGACGACAGAACTAACTATGGCTACACCTTC. The whole variable domain, remainder taken from reference TRBV29-1 and TRBJ1-2, is SAVISQKPSRDICQRGTSLTIQCQVDSQVTMMFWYRQQPGQSLTLIATANQGSEATYESGFVIDKFPISRPNLTFSTLTVSNMSPEDSSIYLCSADDRTNYGYTFGSGTRLTVV.

This clonotype has just a few counts. The V and J genes are TRBV2 and TRBJ2-3; either TRBD1 or TRBD2 may supply D (6 bases each). V was shortened by 8 bases and J by 7 bases, with 10 bases between the two germline ends. This CDR3 spans 11 amino acids. Per the germline V gene, CDR1 is SNHLY and CDR2 is FYNNEI. DNA for the CDR3: TGTGCCAGCGGGGGGCGAAATACGCAGTATTTT. Its protein product is CASGGRNTQYF.

This clonotype was recorded once. The rearrangement uses TRBV6-5 and TRBJ2-4; a weak D match, TRBD1 (7 bases). The J call may be faulty, since TRBJ2-7 better matches the DNA end. The CDR3 runs 14 residues. Germline CDR1 and CDR2: MNHEY and SVGAGI. The CDR3 reads CASRQTGRSDEQYF. In DNA form, the CDR3 reads TGTGCCAGCAGACAGACAGGGAGGTCGGACGAGCAGTACTTC.

This clonotype was seen more than once but under ten times. The rearrangement uses TRBV25-1 and TRBJ2-1; 8 nucleotides match TRBD2. The length of the CDR3 is 15 residues. Trimming at V came to 2 bases and at J to 6 bases, leaving 6 bases not matched to a gene. Germline V gene sequence: CDR1 MGHDK, CDR2 SYGVNS. The CDR3 coding sequence is TGTGCCAGCAGTGAAGCGGGGGGCCGACTCAATGAGCAGTTCTTC. Translated: CASSEAGGRLNEQFF.

This clonotype has more than one count but fewer than ten. The rearrangement uses TRBV6-2 or TRBV6-3 and TRBJ1-1, with TRBD1 matching 9 bases. V dropped 10 bases and J dropped 5; count of bases not matched to a gene: 11. The V gene's germline CDR1 is MNHEY and CDR2 SVGEGT. CDR3 length: 14 residues. This CDR3 is CAIHGRGTGTEAFF. The CDR3, as DNA: TGTGCCATCCACGGGAGGGGGACAGGGACTGAAGCTTTCTTT.

The chain carries TRBV6-5 and TRBJ2-3, with a tentative D call TRBD2 (6 bases). This CDR3 has 12 residues. The V end lost 7 bases, the J end lost 3 bases, and 8 bases lay between the germline ends. Germline V gene lookup returns CDR1 MNHEY and CDR2 SVGAGI. In DNA form, the CDR3 reads TGTGCCAGCAAGGAGGGGACAGATACGCAGTATTTT. Protein product: CASKEGTDTQYF.

This clonotype was observed a few times. The chain combines TRBV7-9 with TRBJ1-1; 10 positions agree with TRBD1. This CDR3 is built from 12 residues. V shed 5 bases and J 8 bases; nucleotides not matched to a gene: 2. CDR1 is SEHNR, CDR2 FQNEAQ, per germline (reference sequence). This CDR3 is CASSDRGPEAFF. DNA of the CDR3: TGTGCCAGCAGCGACAGGGGGCCAGAAGCTTTCTTT.

The J gene is TRBJ2-1, the V gene TRBV20-1; 8 positions agree with TRBD1. With V trimmed by 7 bases and J by 2 bases, 7 bases remained unmatched. The germline V gene has CDR1 DFQATT and CDR2 SNEGSKA (reference sequence). This CDR3 comprises 14 residues. This CDR3 reads CSVQQGGPYNEQFF. The CDR3 DNA reads as TGCAGTGTTCAACAGGGGGGACCCTACAATGAGCAGTTCTTC.

J is TRBJ1-1 and V is TRBV6-2 or TRBV6-3; the match to TRBD1 covers 8 bases. V lost 6 bases and J lost 2; bases outside the gene matches: 5. The CDR3 runs 14 residues. Germline assignment: CDR1 MNHEY and CDR2 SVGEGT. The CDR3 here is CASRRRGLNTEAFF. The CDR3 DNA sequence: TGTGCCAGCAGGCGCAGGGGGCTTAACACTGAAGCTTTCTTT.

The table lists this clonotype with a count of one. The V gene is TRBV11-1, the J gene TRBJ2-7; D is possibly TRBD2 (7 bases). Trimming removed 3 bases at V and 4 bases at J, with 19 bases between. Germline V CDR1 and CDR2: SGHAT, FQDESV (reference sequence). The CDR3 is 16 residues long. The CDR3 sequence is CASSFRGGAYAYEQYF. The CDR3 DNA sequence: TGTGCCAGCAGCTTCAGGGGAGGGGCCTACGCTTACGAGCAGTACTTC.